This T cell receptor (beta chain) was observed in a study of T cell repertoires in cytomegalovirus infection. In the study overall: Researchers turned to recently identified HLA-C-restricted CMV epitopes as well as well-studied HLA-B-restricted ones. CMV infection and matching HLA type were both indicated by public TCR beta signatures. Study observations and caveats: CMV-specific TCR beta clonotypes restricted by HLA-C were the ones dominating the ex vivo response. Summed public TCR beta family frequency identified CMV carriers bearing the relevant HLA.

Germline-derived CDR1 and CDR2 are KGHSH and LQKENI. The CDR3 consists of 14 residues. V shed 2 bases and J 5 bases; nucleotides not matched to a gene: 5. TCRdb ran MiXCR on the reads and lists one entry per CDR3 protein. The sample carries 600,000 to 700,000 distinct CDR3 sequences, roughly 36% recorded once. Only a few counts were recorded for this clonotype. Its antigen is unidentified. This TCR derives from a human donor in good health (CMV status not recorded). Some clones in this sample may be carry-over from other donors' samples. The source material was cultured PBMCs, sampled from culture after CMV antigen stimulation. This chain uses TRBV18 with TRBJ2-7, with TRBD2 matching over 8 bases. CDR3 protein: CASSPAGGFNEQYF. The CDR3, as DNA: TGTGCCAGCTCACCAGCGGGGGGCTTTAACGAGCAGTACTTC. The full variable domain, completed using reference TRBV18 and TRBJ2-7, is NAGVMQNPRHLVRRRGQEARLRCSPMKGHSHVYWYRQLPEEGLKFMVYLQKENIIDESGMPKERFSAEFPKEGPSILRIQQVVRGDSAAYFCASSPAGGFNEQYFGPGTRLTVT.